This T cell receptor beta chain was obtained from a study of T cell clones after liver transplantation. About the study: Blood was drawn pre-transplant, before withdrawal, and after full or failed withdrawal.

In germline, CDR1 is MDHEN, CDR2 SYDVKM. The CDR3 has 15 amino acids. After removal of 7 bases from V and 7 bases from J, the junction contained 13 bases not matched to a gene. The repertoire was sequenced with immunoSEQ multiplex PCR; TCRdb's copy has only in-frame clones and lacks some. The sample includes just over 80,000 clones, around four fifths of them seen just once. In the case of this clone: Its specificity is not known.

Whole-study results and caveats: Small, mixed patient groups and varying post-transplant times limit these conclusions.

The chain links TRBV28 to TRBJ1-5, with 7 bases identical to TRBD1. The specimen comprised CD4+ T cells from blood, sampled 45 to 46 months after liver transplant. The clonotype was recovered from a human patient who received a liver transplant. Some T cells may have originated in the graft donor. In nucleotides, the CDR3 is TGTGCCAGCAAGAATTCCGACAGGGCAGGGCAGCCCCAGCATTTT. It is translated as CASKNSDRAGQPQHF.